One sample yielded the 16 T cell receptor beta chains listed below, sequenced in a study of control samples from healthy donors and cancer patients. Generated by immunoSEQ multiplex PCR, the TCRdb table keeps only in-frame clones and is missing some. This sample carries some 120,000 clones, about 88% of them seen once, and the ten largest clones take roughly 3.1%. Sequencing was performed on blood. All receptors derive from a man aged 50-60 years in good health.

The genes are TRBV11-1 and TRBJ2-7, with unresolved D. CDR3 size: 15 residues. Germline assignment: CDR1 SGHAT and CDR2 FQDESV (reference sequence). V lost 3 bases, J lost 3 bases, and 15 bases lay in between. CDR3 loop: CASSLGVGRNYEQYF. CDR3 DNA: TGTGCCAGCAGCTTGGGTGTAGGCAGGAACTACGAGCAGTACTTC.

This sequence joins TRBV3-1 (or the pseudogene TRBV3-2) and TRBJ2-3; 7 bases match TRBD1. The germline V gene encodes CDR1 LGHDT and CDR2 YNNKEL (reference sequence). J was trimmed by 0 bases and V by 0 bases; bases with no gene match: 9. This CDR3 has 18 amino acids. The CDR3 sequence is CASSQEHYRDSSTDTQYF. DNA of the CDR3: TGTGCCAGCAGCCAAGAACACTACCGGGACAGCAGCACAGATACGCAGTATTTT.

This clone was recorded once. This sequence joins TRBV29-1 and TRBJ1-5; D unresolved. The CDR3 spans 13 residues. Germline loops: CDR1 SQVTM, CDR2 ANQGSEA. Trimming removed 3 bases at V and 5 bases at J, with 11 bases between. The CDR3 DNA reads as TGCAGCGTTGAGGGAGGCCGGGATCAGCCCCAGCATTTT. This translates into CSVEGGRDQPQHF.

The J gene is TRBJ2-1, the V gene TRBV7-2; D remains unclear. Deletions cut 7 bases from V and 6 bases from J, with 13 bases between. Germline V gene lookup returns CDR1 SGHTA and CDR2 FQGNSA. The CDR3 extends over 13 amino acids. The CDR3 reads CASTKSHTNEQFF. Written as DNA, the CDR3 is TGTGCCAGCACCAAGAGTCATACCAATGAGCAGTTCTTC.

The V gene is TRBV24-1, the J gene TRBJ2-3; 9 bases are shared with TRBD2. The germline gives CDR1 KGHDR, CDR2 SFDVKD. There are 16 residues in the CDR3. The V and J ends lost 1 base and 3 bases, in that order; junction bases with no gene match: 4. CDR3 protein: CATSDLAGGLTDTQYF. The CDR3 coding sequence is TGTGCCACCAGTGATTTAGCGGGGGGTTTGACAGATACGCAGTATTTT.

V gene TRBV30 combines with J gene TRBJ1-5; D gene ambiguous. V lost 1 base to trimming and J lost 3 bases, with 7 bases between them. Germline lookup yields CDR1 GTSNPN and CDR2 SVGIG (reference sequence). The CDR3 is 13 residues long. The DNA of the CDR3 is TGTGCCTGGAGTGACGGAAACAATCAGCCCCAGCATTTT. This codes for CAWSDGNNQPQHF.

The chain combines TRBV7-9 with TRBJ1-1, with 8 bases aligning to TRBD1. Germline V gene data show CDR1 as SEHNR and CDR2 as FQNEAQ (reference sequence). Trimming took 2 bases from V and 5 from J; bases not matched to a gene: 7. The CDR3 sequence is 15 residues long. CDR3 in amino acids: CASSLLTGDGTEAFF. As DNA, the CDR3 is TGTGCCAGCAGCTTACTGACAGGGGATGGAACTGAAGCTTTCTTT.

The chain is built from TRBV9 and TRBJ2-1; D is perhaps TRBD1 (5 bases). Germline V gene lookup returns CDR1 SGDLS and CDR2 YYNGEE. Trimming took off 2 bases at V and 3 bases at J, with 15 bases between the two ends. CDR3 size: 16 residues. The CDR3 spells CASSVESGAGYNEQFF. For the CDR3, the DNA is TGTGCCAGCAGCGTCGAAAGTGGGGCTGGCTACAATGAGCAGTTCTTC.

In this sample, this clone turned up once. V gene TRBV11-2 combines with J gene TRBJ2-2, with 7 bases aligning to TRBD1. Germline assignment: CDR1 SGHAT and CDR2 FQNNGV. The junction had 4 bases not matched to a gene; V was cut back by 2 bases and J by 1 base. The CDR3 covers 16 residues. CDR3 protein: CASSLTGQLNTGELFF. The CDR3 bases are TGTGCCAGCAGCTTAACGGGACAGTTGAACACCGGGGAGCTGTTTTTT.

This clone was counted a few times. The CDR3 loop reads CASSLDLRNTIYF. CDR3 nucleotides: TGTGCCAGCAGTCTGGACCTACGAAACACCATATATTTT. The chain has TRBV12-3 or TRBV12-4 and TRBJ1-3; D unresolved. Deletions cut 5 bases from V and 5 bases from J, with 10 bases between. CDR3 length: 13 residues.

Only one count was recorded for this clone. The rearrangement uses TRBV30 and TRBJ1-1; D is perhaps TRBD1 (5 bases). V lost 1 base to trimming and J lost 6 bases, with 15 bases between them. The CDR3 length is 14 residues. Looked up from germline, CDR1 is GTSNPN and CDR2 is SVGIG (reference sequence). CDR3 residues: CAWSATGLGAEAFF. CDR3 nucleotides: TGTGCCTGGAGTGCGACGGGGCTTGGGGCTGAAGCTTTCTTT. The variable domain in full, with the rest retrieved from reference TRBV30 and TRBJ1-1, is SQTIHQWPATLVQPVGSPLSLECTVEGTSNPNLYWYRQAAGRGLQLLFYSVGIGQISSEVPQNLSASRPQDRQFILSSKKLLLSDSGFYLCAWSATGLGAEAFFGQGTRLTVV.

V and J are TRBV15 and TRBJ2-6, with a tentative D call TRBD1 (5 bases). Trimming took off 5 bases at V and 0 bases at J, with 11 bases between the two ends. The CDR3 length is 16 residues. CDR1 LNHNV and CDR2 YYDKDF come from the germline V gene (reference sequence). This chain's CDR3 is CATSGRQFSGANVLTF. The CDR3 DNA sequence: TGTGCCACCAGCGGCCGACAGTTCTCTGGGGCCAACGTCCTGACTTTC.

The chain links TRBV5-6 to TRBJ2-7; D perhaps matches TRBD1 (6 bases). V was clipped by 5 bases and J by 2 bases, with 17 bases between them. This CDR3 spans 15 amino acids. Looked up from germline, CDR1 is SGHDT and CDR2 is YYEEEE. CDR3 coding DNA: TGTGCCAGCAGAAGTTTAGGGGGAAAACCCTACGAGCAGTACTTC. Its translation: CASRSLGGKPYEQYF.

This clone was counted only a few times. This CDR3 is CASSIQGANYGYTF. DNA for the CDR3: TGTGCCAGTAGTATCCAGGGAGCTAACTATGGCTACACCTTC. The rearrangement joins TRBV19 to TRBJ1-2; D is perhaps TRBD1 (5 bases). With 3 bases removed from V and 0 bases from J, the gap between germline ends came to 8 bases. CDR1 and CDR2 from the germline V gene are LNHDA and SQIVND (reference sequence). The CDR3 runs 14 residues.

This chain links TRBV6-6 with TRBJ1-3, with D hard to call. V shed 8 bases and J shed 0 bases, with 11 bases lying between them. There are 14 residues in the CDR3. Looked up from germline, CDR1 is MNHNY and CDR2 is SVGAGI (reference sequence). CDR3 bases: TGTGCCAGCCTCGTTGGAGCCTCTGGAAACACCATATATTTT. Its translation: CASLVGASGNTIYF.

The genes are TRBV19 and TRBJ1-6; 7 bases are shared with TRBD1. Germline V gene lookup returns CDR1 LNHDA and CDR2 SQIVND (reference sequence). The CDR3 is 14 residues long. V was pared by 1 base and J by 10 bases, with 4 bases of the junction left unmatched. CDR3 in amino acids: CASSIGVRGSPLHF. DNA for the CDR3: TGTGCCAGTAGTATAGGCGTCAGGGGGTCACCCCTCCACTTT.